The rows below give T cell receptor beta chains drawn from one sample of a study of CD4 and CD8 cells across lung adenocarcinoma regions. One entry per CDR3 protein, called by TCRdb with MiXCR from the PCR reads. In the table there are under 8,000 distinct CDR3 sequences, about 51% of which are singletons. The specimen was CD8+ T cells from the center of a lung tumor. Source of these receptors: a female donor with lung adenocarcinoma. The CD4 and CD8 labels of this study may be unreliable. Both conserved end residues are part of each CDR3. A D gene is named only where the DNA matches it firmly. Some rows have no size entry. The others give once, few or many, or a class for an expanded clone.

DNA: TGCAGCGGGGGGGGGTATCAAGAGACCCAGTACTTC
CDR3: CSGGGYQETQYF
D: TRBD2
J: TRBJ2-5
size: few
V: TRBV29-1

DNA: TGTGCCAGCAGTTTAGCAGCAGGGGGCATGGATGAGCAGTTCTTC
CDR3: CASSLAAGGMDEQFF
D: TRBD1
J: TRBJ2-1
size: medium-sized
V: TRBV12-3/TRBV12-4

DNA: TGTGCCAGCAGTGGTGTAGCTAAGCTCTCCTACAATGAGCAGTACTTC
CDR3: CASSGVAKLSYNEQYF
D: .
J: TRBJ2-7
size: .
V: TRBV6-1

DNA: TGTGCCAGCAGCGTTACAGGGGACTCTGGAAACACCATATATTTT
CDR3: CASSVTGDSGNTIYF
D: TRBD1
J: TRBJ1-3
size: .
V: TRBV7-8

DNA: TGTGCCAGCACGTCGCCTAGGGTGGAAGATACGCAGTACTTC
CDR3: CASTSPRVEDTQYF
D: .
J: TRBJ2-7
size: .
V: TRBV7-2

DNA: TGTGCCAGCAGTTTTCCACCCGGCAATGAGCAGTTCTTC
CDR3: CASSFPPGNEQFF
D: .
J: TRBJ2-1
size: large
V: TRBV12-3/TRBV12-4

DNA: TGTGCCAGCAGCTATCCGGGACTAGCGGGGGGTCCCCAAGAGACCCAGTACTTC
CDR3: CASSYPGLAGGPQETQYF
D: TRBD2
J: TRBJ2-5
size: .
V: TRBV7-9

DNA: TGTTGCAGCGGCACGGGTCGGACAGCCAAAGACATTCAGTACTTC
CDR3: CCSGTGRTAKDIQYF
D: .
J: TRBJ2-4
size: .
V: TRBV6-1

DNA: TGTGCCAGCAGCTTGCCCGATTACAATGAGCAGTTCTTC
CDR3: CASSLPDYNEQFF
D: .
J: TRBJ2-1
size: once
V: TRBV7-9

DNA: TGTGCCAGCAGTTTGGCTAGCGGGAGTGTGGTCGGGGCGCAGTTTTTT
CDR3: CASSLASGSVVGAQFF
D: TRBD2
J: TRBJ2-1
size: .
V: TRBV12-3/TRBV12-4

DNA: TGTGCCAGCAGTGTTAGGGTATCTCAGCGGAGTTACTACAATGAGCAGTTCTTC
CDR3: CASSVRVSQRSYYNEQFF
D: .
J: TRBJ2-1
size: medium-sized
V: TRBV6-1

DNA: TGTGCCAGCAGCATCCCAGCGGGGGGATCCTACGAGCAGTACTTC
CDR3: CASSIPAGGSYEQYF
D: TRBD2
J: TRBJ2-7
size: many
V: TRBV6-1

DNA: TGTGCCATGACGGACCTAGGGAGCACTGAAGCTTTCTTT
CDR3: CAMTDLGSTEAFF
D: .
J: TRBJ1-1
size: once
V: TRBV10-3

DNA: TGTGCCAGCAGTGATGGCAGGGAGTCGGATGAGCAGTTCTTC
CDR3: CASSDGRESDEQFF
D: .
J: TRBJ2-1
size: .
V: TRBV6-4

DNA: TGTGCGGGCACCGTCGGCGGTAGCCCAGAGACGCAGTATTTC
CDR3: CAGTVGGSPETQYF
D: .
J: TRBJ2-3
size: .
V: TRBV5-8

DNA: TGTGGCAGCAGTGACCAGGGAACCCAGTACTTC
CDR3: CGSSDQGTQYF
D: .
J: TRBJ2-5
size: .
V: TRBV6-1

DNA: TGTGCCAGCAGTTTAACCCAAGCCGCAGGGACTAACTATGGCTACACCTTC
CDR3: CASSLTQAAGTNYGYTF
D: .
J: TRBJ1-2
size: many
V: TRBV27

DNA: TGTGCGGGCACCGGTGCGGGGACTGGGGGGAGGGGGACAGATACGCAGTATTTT
CDR3: CAGTGAGTGGRGTDTQYF
D: .
J: TRBJ2-3
size: .
V: TRBV6-8

DNA: TGTGCCAGCAGGCCACAGAATTTGAACACCGGGGAGCTGTTTTTT
CDR3: CASRPQNLNTGELFF
D: .
J: TRBJ2-2
size: medium-sized
V: TRBV6-1

DNA: TGCAGTGCTAGTGATAGATACTCCTACGAGCAGTACTTC
CDR3: CSASDRYSYEQYF
D: .
J: TRBJ2-7
size: .
V: TRBV20-1

DNA: TGTGCCAGCAGTGAACGTCCAGGGGGGCACCTCCACTTT
CDR3: CASSERPGGHLHF
D: TRBD1
J: TRBJ1-6
size: .
V: TRBV6-1

DNA: TGCCCCGGCAGTGGGCGGACAGCCCCAGACACTCAGTATTTC
CDR3: CPGSGRTAPDTQYF
D: .
J: TRBJ2-4
size: .
V: TRBV6-1

DNA: TGTGCCAGCAGTTGGACAGGGGATAATCAGCCCCAGCATTTT
CDR3: CASSWTGDNQPQHF
D: TRBD1
J: TRBJ1-5
size: medium-sized
V: TRBV6-6

DNA: TGCGCCAGCAGCCAGAATAGACTACCTCCTTACAATGAGCAGTTCTTC
CDR3: CASSQNRLPPYNEQFF
D: .
J: TRBJ2-1
size: many
V: TRBV4-3

DNA: TGTGCCAGCAGTTACCTGGGACAGGGGTGGTTTTCCGCCGAGCAGTACTTC
CDR3: CASSYLGQGWFSAEQYF
D: TRBD1
J: TRBJ2-7
size: .
V: TRBV6-5